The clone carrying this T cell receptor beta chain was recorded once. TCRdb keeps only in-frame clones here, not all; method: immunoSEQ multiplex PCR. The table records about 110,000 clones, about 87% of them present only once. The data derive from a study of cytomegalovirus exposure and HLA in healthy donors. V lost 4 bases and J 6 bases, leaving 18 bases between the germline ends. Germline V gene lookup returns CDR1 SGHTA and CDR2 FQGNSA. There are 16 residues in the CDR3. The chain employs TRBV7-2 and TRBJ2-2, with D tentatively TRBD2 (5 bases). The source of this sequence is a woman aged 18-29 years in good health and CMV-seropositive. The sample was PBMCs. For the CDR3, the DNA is TGTGCCAGCAGCTCCCCACCCAGAGGGAAGGCCGGGGAGCTGTTTTTT. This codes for CASSSPPRGKAGELFF.